The clone carrying this T cell receptor beta chain was detected only a few times. Its antigen is as yet unknown. This CDR3 spans 18 amino acids. CDR1 is LNHDA and CDR2 is SQIVND in the germline V gene (reference sequence). The junction had 11 bases not matched to a gene; V was cut back by 4 bases and J by 3 bases. The data derive from a study of early T cells in non-severe SARS-CoV-2 infection. Study at large: Sequencing of bulk RNA from unsorted whole blood was done, without chain pairing.

Findings and caveats of the study: VDJdb-based annotation leaned toward anti-spike CD8 responses and missed private and CD4 specificities.

The TCR library protocol was used to attach unique molecular identifiers. These identifiers were attached to individual cDNA molecules. TCRdb reanalysed the 5' RACE reads using MiXCR and keeps one entry per CDR3 protein. The sample lists 85,000 to 100,000 distinct CDR3 sequences, about 15% occurring once. Material: whole blood, obtained at baseline. This TCR was sampled from an adult who was a healthcare worker with PCR-confirmed SARS-CoV-2 infection or an uninfected control (not recorded which). The chain has TRBV19 and TRBJ2-1, with 11 bases fitting TRBD2. CDR3 DNA sequence: TGTGCCAGTAGTAGTATCCGTACTAGCGGGAGTCTCTACAATGAGCAGTTCTTC. It translates to CASSSIRTSGSLYNEQFF.